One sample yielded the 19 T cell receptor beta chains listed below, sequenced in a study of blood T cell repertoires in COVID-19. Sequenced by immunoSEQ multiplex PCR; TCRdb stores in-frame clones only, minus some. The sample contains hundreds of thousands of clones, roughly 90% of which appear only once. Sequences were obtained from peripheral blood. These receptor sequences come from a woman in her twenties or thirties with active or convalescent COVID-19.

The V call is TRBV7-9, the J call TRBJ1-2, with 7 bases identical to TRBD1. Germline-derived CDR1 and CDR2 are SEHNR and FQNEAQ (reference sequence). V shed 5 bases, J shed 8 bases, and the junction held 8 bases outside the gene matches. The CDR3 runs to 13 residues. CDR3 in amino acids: CASSTTTGEGYTF. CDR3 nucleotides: TGTGCCAGCAGCACTACCACAGGGGAAGGCTACACCTTC.

The CDR3 nucleotides are TGTGCCAGCAGCTTGGCCGGGACTAGCGGCACCGGGGAGCTGTTTTTT. Residues: CASSLAGTSGTGELFF. The chain recombines TRBV5-5 with TRBJ2-2; 11 nucleotides agree with TRBD2. The V segment lost 0 bases and the J segment 4 bases; nucleotides outside the gene matches: 2. Germline CDR1 and CDR2: SGHKS and YYEKEE (reference sequence). CDR3 size: 16 residues.

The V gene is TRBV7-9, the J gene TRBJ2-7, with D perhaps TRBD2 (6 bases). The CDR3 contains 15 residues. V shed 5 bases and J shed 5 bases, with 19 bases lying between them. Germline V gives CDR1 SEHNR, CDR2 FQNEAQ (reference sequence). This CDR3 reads CASSPFGDLWHEQYF. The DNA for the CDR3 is TGTGCCAGCAGCCCCTTCGGGGACTTATGGCACGAGCAGTACTTC. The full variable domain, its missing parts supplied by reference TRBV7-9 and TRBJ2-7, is DTGVSQNPRHKITKRGQNVTFRCDPISEHNRLYWYRQTLGQGPEFLTYFQNEAQLEKSRLLSDRFSAERPKGSFSTLEIQRTEQGDSAMYLCASSPFGDLWHEQYFGPGTRLTVT.

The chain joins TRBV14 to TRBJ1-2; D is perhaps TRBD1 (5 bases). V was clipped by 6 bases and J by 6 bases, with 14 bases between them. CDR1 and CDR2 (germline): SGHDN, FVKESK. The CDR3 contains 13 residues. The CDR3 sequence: CASSSQGTNGYTF. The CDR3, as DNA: TGTGCCAGCAGTTCCCAGGGAACTAATGGCTACACCTTC.

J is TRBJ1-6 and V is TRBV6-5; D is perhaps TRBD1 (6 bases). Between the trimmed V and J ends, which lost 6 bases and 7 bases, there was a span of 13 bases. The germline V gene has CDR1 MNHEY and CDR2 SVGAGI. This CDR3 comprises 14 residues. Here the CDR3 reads CASSLDSGNSPLHF. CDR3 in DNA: TGTGCCAGCAGCTTGGACAGTGGAAATTCACCCCTCCACTTT.

CDR3 DNA sequence: TGTGCCAGCAGTTTAAGGGGGATAGATGAGCAGTTCTTC. The encoded protein is CASSLRGIDEQFF. The chain carries TRBV27 and TRBJ2-1; possibly TRBD1 for D (6 bases). This CDR3 region has 13 residues. Germline V gene data show CDR1 as MNHEY and CDR2 as SMNVEV (reference sequence). V was clipped by 2 bases and J by 8 bases, with 10 bases between them.

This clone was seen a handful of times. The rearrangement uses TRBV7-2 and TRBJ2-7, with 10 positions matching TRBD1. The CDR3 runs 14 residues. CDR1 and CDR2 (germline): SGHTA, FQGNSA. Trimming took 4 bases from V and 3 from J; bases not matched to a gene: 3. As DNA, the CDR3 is TGTGCCAGCAGCTACTGGACAGGGGGCTACGAGCAGTACTTC. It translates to CASSYWTGGYEQYF.

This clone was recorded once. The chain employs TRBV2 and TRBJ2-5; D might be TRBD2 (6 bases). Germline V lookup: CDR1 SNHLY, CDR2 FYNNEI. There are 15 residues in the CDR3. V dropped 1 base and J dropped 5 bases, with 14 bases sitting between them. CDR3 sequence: CASSEGTTDGETQYF. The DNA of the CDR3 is TGTGCCAGCAGTGAAGGGACTACCGACGGGGAGACCCAGTACTTC.

Written as DNA, the CDR3 is TGTGCCAGCAGTAACCCGGGACAGCATCTGGAGTATACGCAGTATTTT. Translation gives CASSNPGQHLEYTQYF. This chain uses TRBV7-9 with TRBJ2-3; TRBD1 agrees at 7 bases. Germline CDR1 is SEHNR and CDR2 is FQNEAQ (reference sequence). This CDR3 contains 16 residues. Germline trimming cut 6 bases from V and 7 bases from J; bases unmatched to any gene: 16.

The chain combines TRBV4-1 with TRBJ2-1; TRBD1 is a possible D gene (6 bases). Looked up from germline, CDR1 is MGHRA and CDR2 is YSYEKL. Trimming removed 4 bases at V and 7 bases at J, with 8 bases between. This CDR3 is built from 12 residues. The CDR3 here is CASSLQGNEQFF. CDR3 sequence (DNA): TGCGCCAGCAGCCTCCAGGGGAATGAGCAGTTCTTC.

The CDR3 DNA reads TGTGCCAGCAGCTTAGAGGGATTGGTCGGGAGGGCTGTGGACAATGAGCAGTTCTTC. This sequence encodes CASSLEGLVGRAVDNEQFF. The genes are TRBV7-9 and TRBJ2-1, with TRBD2 matching 8 bases. The CDR3 contains 19 residues. The V gene end was trimmed by 1 base and the J gene end by 5 bases; junction bases not matched to a gene: 16. Germline CDR1 SEHNR, CDR2 FQNEAQ (reference sequence).

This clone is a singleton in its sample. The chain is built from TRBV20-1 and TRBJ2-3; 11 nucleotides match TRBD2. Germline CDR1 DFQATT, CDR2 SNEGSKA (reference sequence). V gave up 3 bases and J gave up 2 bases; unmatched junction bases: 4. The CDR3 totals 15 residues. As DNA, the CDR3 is TGCAGTGCTAGTGGGACTAGCGGTAACACAGATACGCAGTATTTT. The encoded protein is CSASGTSGNTDTQYF.

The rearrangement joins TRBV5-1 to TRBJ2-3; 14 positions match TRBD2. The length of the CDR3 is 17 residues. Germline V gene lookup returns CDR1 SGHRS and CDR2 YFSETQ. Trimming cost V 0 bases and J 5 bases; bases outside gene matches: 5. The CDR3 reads CASSLGGLAGEEDTQYF. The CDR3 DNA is TGCGCCAGCAGCTTGGGGGGACTAGCGGGAGAGGAAGATACGCAGTATTTT.

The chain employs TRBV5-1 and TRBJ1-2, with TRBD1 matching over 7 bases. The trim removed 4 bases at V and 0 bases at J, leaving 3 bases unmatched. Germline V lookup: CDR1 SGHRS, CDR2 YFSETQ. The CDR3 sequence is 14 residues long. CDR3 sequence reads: CASSAGTANYGYTF. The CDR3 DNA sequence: TGCGCCAGCAGCGCCGGGACAGCTAACTATGGCTACACCTTC.

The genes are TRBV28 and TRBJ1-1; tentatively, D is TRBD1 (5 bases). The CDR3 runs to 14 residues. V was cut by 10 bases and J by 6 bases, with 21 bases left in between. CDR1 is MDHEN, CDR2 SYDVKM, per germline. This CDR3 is CATQPALGPAEAFF. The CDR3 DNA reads TGTGCCACCCAACCCGCTTTGGGGCCCGCTGAAGCTTTCTTT.

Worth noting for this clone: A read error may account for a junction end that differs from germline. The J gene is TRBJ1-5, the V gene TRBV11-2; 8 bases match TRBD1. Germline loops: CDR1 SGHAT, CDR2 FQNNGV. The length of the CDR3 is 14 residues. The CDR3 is CASSSGQGHQPQHF. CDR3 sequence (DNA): TGTGCCAGCAGCTCAGGACAGGGACATCAACCCCAGCATTTT.

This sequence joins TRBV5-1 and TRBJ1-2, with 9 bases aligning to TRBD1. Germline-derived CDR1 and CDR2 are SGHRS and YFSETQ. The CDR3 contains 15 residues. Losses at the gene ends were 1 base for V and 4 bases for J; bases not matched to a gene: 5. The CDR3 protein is CASSLNEGQGYGYTF. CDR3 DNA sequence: TGCGCCAGCAGCTTGAATGAGGGACAGGGCTATGGCTACACCTTC.

CDR3 sequence reads: CASSMGGQGNQPQHF. CDR3 DNA: TGTGCCAGCTCGATGGGGGGACAGGGCAATCAGCCCCAGCATTTT. This chain connects TRBV27 to TRBJ1-5; 8 bases are a match to TRBD1. The junction had 8 bases not matched to a gene; V was cut back by 8 bases and J by 2 bases. Germline V gene data show CDR1 as MNHEY and CDR2 as SMNVEV (reference sequence). The CDR3 is 15 residues long.

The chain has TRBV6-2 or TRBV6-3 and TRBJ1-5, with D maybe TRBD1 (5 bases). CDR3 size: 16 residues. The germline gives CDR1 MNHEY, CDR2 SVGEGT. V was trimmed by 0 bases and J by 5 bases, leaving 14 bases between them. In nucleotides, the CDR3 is TGTGCCAGCAGTTACTCATCTGGCGGGGGTTATCAGCCCCAGCATTTT. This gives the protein CASSYSSGGGYQPQHF.